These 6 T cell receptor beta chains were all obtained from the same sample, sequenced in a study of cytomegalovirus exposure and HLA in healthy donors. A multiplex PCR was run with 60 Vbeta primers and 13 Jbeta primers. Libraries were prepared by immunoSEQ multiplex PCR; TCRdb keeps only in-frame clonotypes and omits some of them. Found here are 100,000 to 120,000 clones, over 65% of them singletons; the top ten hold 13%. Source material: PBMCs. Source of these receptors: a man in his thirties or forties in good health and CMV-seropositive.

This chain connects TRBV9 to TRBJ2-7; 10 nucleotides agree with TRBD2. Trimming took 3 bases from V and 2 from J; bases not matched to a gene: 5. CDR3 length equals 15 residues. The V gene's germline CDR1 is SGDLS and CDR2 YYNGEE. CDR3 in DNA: TGTGCCAGCAGCGAGAGCGGGGGGGCTGCCTACGAGCAGTACTTC. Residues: CASSESGGAAYEQYF.

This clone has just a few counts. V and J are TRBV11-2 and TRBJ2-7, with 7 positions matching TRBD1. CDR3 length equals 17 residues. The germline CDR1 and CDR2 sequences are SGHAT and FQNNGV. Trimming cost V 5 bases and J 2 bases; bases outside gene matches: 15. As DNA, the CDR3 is TGTGCCAGCAGCCCCGGCCCCCGGGACAGATTACCCTACGAGCAGTACTTC. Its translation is CASSPGPRDRLPYEQYF.

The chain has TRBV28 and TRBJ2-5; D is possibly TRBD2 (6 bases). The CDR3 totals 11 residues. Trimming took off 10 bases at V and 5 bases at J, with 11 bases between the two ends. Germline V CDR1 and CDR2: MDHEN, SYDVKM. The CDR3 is CAIGRGETQYF. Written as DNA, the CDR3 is TGTGCCATCGGCCGGGGGGAGACCCAGTACTTC.

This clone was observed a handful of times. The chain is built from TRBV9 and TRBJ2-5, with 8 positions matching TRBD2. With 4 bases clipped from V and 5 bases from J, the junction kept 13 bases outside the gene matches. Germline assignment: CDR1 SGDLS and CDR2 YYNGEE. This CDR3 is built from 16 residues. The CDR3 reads CASSPAPGGGRETQYF. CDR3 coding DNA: TGTGCCAGCAGCCCCGCCCCGGGGGGGGGCAGGGAGACCCAGTACTTC.

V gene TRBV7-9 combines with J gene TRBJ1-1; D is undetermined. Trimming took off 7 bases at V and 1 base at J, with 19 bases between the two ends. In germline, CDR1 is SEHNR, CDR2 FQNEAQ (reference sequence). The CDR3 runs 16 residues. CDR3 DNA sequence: TGTGCCAGCACCCTCGGCCTGGTTGAGGAGAACACTGAAGCTTTCTTT. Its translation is CASTLGLVEENTEAFF.

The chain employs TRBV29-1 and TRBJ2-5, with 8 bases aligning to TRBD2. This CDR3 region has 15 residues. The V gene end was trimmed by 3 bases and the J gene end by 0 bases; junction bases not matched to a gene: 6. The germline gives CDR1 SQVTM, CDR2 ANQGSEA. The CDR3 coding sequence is TGCAGCGTTGAGGAGCGGGGGTCCTACCAAGAGACCCAGTACTTC. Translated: CSVEERGSYQETQYF.